These T cell receptor beta chains were read from a single sample in a study of T-cell memory formation after mild COVID-19. In TCRdb, the 5' RACE reads were re-called with MiXCR into one record per CDR3 protein. The data hold under 600,000 distinct CDR3 sequences, with about a fifth observed a single time. The sequenced sample consisted of PBMCs or a T cell subset sorted from them (not recorded which). All receptors come from an adult woman who had mild COVID-19 (a few samples of this study predate the infection). Cell type and time point are not known. The CDR3 runs from the conserved cysteine through the conserved F or W. Each record gives: J gene, clone size, V gene, D gene, CDR3 DNA, CDR3 protein. D genes are given only for firm matches. Part of the rows lack a size; the others show once, few, many or a class for expanded clones.

TRBJ1-1	few	TRBV6-1	NA	TGTGCCAGCAGTGAAGAAGAGGGCGCGAGGAACACTGAAGCTTTCTTT	CASSEEEGARNTEAFF
TRBJ2-3	NA	TRBV4-1	TRBD2	TGCGCCAGCAGCCTACAGACTAGCGGGGGCACAGATACGCAGTATTTT	CASSLQTSGGTDTQYF
TRBJ2-3	NA	TRBV7-2	TRBD2	TGTGCCAGCAGCTTAGAACTGCTTGTGACTAGCGGCCGGTTAGATACGCAGTATTTT	CASSLELLVTSGRLDTQYF
TRBJ2-1	few	TRBV30	NA	TGTGCCTGGAGTGGGGCGCGGAGGAGCTCCTACAATGAGCAGTTCTTC	CAWSGARRSSYNEQFF
TRBJ1-1	NA	TRBV9	TRBD1	TGTGCCAGCAGCGTAGGGGGACAGAGAAACACTGAAGCTTTCTTT	CASSVGGQRNTEAFF
TRBJ2-7	NA	TRBV9	TRBD2	TGTGCCAGCAGCGTAGATGGACTAGCGGGCTACGAGCAGTACTTC	CASSVDGLAGYEQYF
TRBJ1-2	few	TRBV5-1	TRBD1	TGCGCCAGCAGCTCAACCGGGACAGGGCACTATGGCTACACCTTC	CASSSTGTGHYGYTF
TRBJ2-2	NA	TRBV29-1	TRBD2	TGCAGCGCCTCAAGGACTAGCGCCGGGGAGCTGTTTTTT	CSASRTSAGELFF
TRBJ1-1	NA	TRBV14	NA	TGTGCCAGCAGTCTCCATATGAACACTGAAGCTTTCTTT	CASSLHMNTEAFF
TRBJ1-5	NA	TRBV6-6	NA	TGTGCCAGCAGAAATCCGACAGGTTTCAATCAGCCCCAGCATTTT	CASRNPTGFNQPQHF
TRBJ2-1	NA	TRBV27	TRBD2	TGTGCCAGCAGTTCTCGACTAGCGGGAGCGGTTAATGAGCAGTTCTTC	CASSSRLAGAVNEQFF
TRBJ2-7	NA	TRBV6-5	TRBD1	TGTGCCAGCAGTCTATCCCGGGACAGGGCTTACGAGCAGTACTTC	CASSLSRDRAYEQYF
TRBJ2-5	many	TRBV25-1	TRBD1	TGTGCCAGCAGTGGACAGACAGGGTCAGAGACCCAGTACTTC	CASSGQTGSETQYF
TRBJ1-1	NA	TRBV4-1	NA	TGCGCCAGCCGAGGAGGGGGGGAGGACACTGAAGCTTTCTTT	CASRGGGEDTEAFF
TRBJ1-2	few	TRBV20-1	NA	TGCAGTGCTCCTATTTATGGCTACACCTTC	CSAPIYGYTF
TRBJ1-1	NA	TRBV6-6	NA	TGTGCCAGCAGTACCCGCGGGCTTGAGGATTCTGAAGCTTTCTTT	CASSTRGLEDSEAFF
TRBJ2-7	NA	TRBV12-3/TRBV12-4	TRBD1	TGTGCCAGCAGTCCCGATAGAAGACAGGGGGTCTACGAGCAGTACTTC	CASSPDRRQGVYEQYF
TRBJ2-3	few	TRBV20-1	NA	TGCAGTGCTAGACGCATGGAGGGGAGCACAGATACGCAGTATTTT	CSARRMEGSTDTQYF
TRBJ2-3	many	TRBV5-1	NA	TGCGCCAGCAGCCGCGCAGATACGCAGTATTTT	CASSRADTQYF
TRBJ1-6	NA	TRBV2	NA	TGTGCCAGTAACAGGGACTGGAATTCACCCCTCCACTTT	CASNRDWNSPLHF
TRBJ2-5	few	TRBV25-1	NA	TGTGCCAGCAGTGCTAAAGAGACCCAGTACTTC	CASSAKETQYF
TRBJ1-1	NA	TRBV20-1	NA	TGCAGTGCTAGAGATCAAGAGGGTAGAAACACTGAAGCTTTCTTT	CSARDQEGRNTEAFF
TRBJ2-1	few	TRBV7-8	NA	TGTGCCAGCAGCTTAGGGCCGGAGTACCACAATGAGCAGTTCTTC	CASSLGPEYHNEQFF
TRBJ1-1	NA	TRBV12-3/TRBV12-4	TRBD1	TGTGCCAGCAGTCGACAGGGGGCGTTGAACACTGAAGCTTTCTTT	CASSRQGALNTEAFF
TRBJ2-3	few	TRBV20-1	NA	TGCAGTGCCCAAAACGCCGGAAAAAGCACAGATACGCAGTATTTT	CSAQNAGKSTDTQYF
TRBJ1-6	NA	TRBV28	NA	TGTGCCAGCAGCCGTTTAGACAGTTATAATTCACCCCTCCACTTT	CASSRLDSYNSPLHF
TRBJ2-2	NA	TRBV2	TRBD2	TGTGCCAGCAGAGGGACTAGCCCTATGGAGCTGTTTTTT	CASRGTSPMELFF
TRBJ2-7	NA	TRBV10-3	TRBD2	TGTGCCATCAGTGAGTCGTCAGCGGGAGAATCGCAGTACTTC	CAISESSAGESQYF
TRBJ2-5	many	TRBV18	NA	TGTGCCAGCTCACCAGACAGCCAAGAGACCCAGTACTTC	CASSPDSQETQYF
TRBJ1-4	NA	TRBV6-5	NA	TGTGCCAGCAGTTACCAGGACCGTGAGGGAAAACTGTTTTTT	CASSYQDREGKLFF
TRBJ1-1	NA	TRBV9	TRBD1	TGTGCCAGCAGCGTCACAGGGGTAGTCACTGAAGCTTTCTTT	CASSVTGVVTEAFF
TRBJ1-2	few	TRBV6-2/TRBV6-3	TRBD1	TGTGCCAGCAGCGGAGGGACAGGGAGAAGTGGCTACACCTTC	CASSGGTGRSGYTF
TRBJ2-7	many	TRBV12-3/TRBV12-4	NA	TGTGCCAGCAGTTGGAGGCAGCTTCTCAACGAGCAGTACTTC	CASSWRQLLNEQYF
TRBJ2-7	NA	TRBV19	NA	TGTGCCAGTAGCGTACCGGGACGGAGCTCCTACGAGCAGTACTTC	CASSVPGRSSYEQYF
TRBJ2-1	few	TRBV11-2	NA	TGTGCCAGCAGCTTAGGGTGGGGGGAGACGCGTTACAATGAGCAGTTCTTC	CASSLGWGETRYNEQFF
TRBJ1-5	NA	TRBV28	NA	TGTGCCAGCCATCCCGGTGTCAATCAGCCCCAGCATTTT	CASHPGVNQPQHF
TRBJ2-1	few	TRBV4-1	TRBD1	TGCGCCAGCAGCCAAGAAGTAACAGGGGGGCATGAGCAGTTCTTC	CASSQEVTGGHEQFF
TRBJ2-3	few	TRBV6-2/TRBV6-3	TRBD2	TGTGCCAGCAGTTCTCCGGGACTAGCGGGGGGCACAGATACGCAGTATTTT	CASSSPGLAGGTDTQYF
TRBJ2-2	NA	TRBV5-1	NA	TGCGCCAGCAGCTTGACGGTTTTGGGCGGGGAGCTGTTTTTT	CASSLTVLGGELFF
TRBJ2-6	few	TRBV29-1	NA	TGCAGCGTTGCATCGACTGGGGCCAACGTCCTGACTTTC	CSVASTGANVLTF
TRBJ1-6	few	TRBV7-2	NA	TGTGCCAGCAGCTTCCTCGCTGGGCCCCTCCACTTT	CASSFLAGPLHF
TRBJ1-5	few	TRBV13	NA	TGTGCCAGCAGCCTCACTTGGGGGCCCCAGCATTTT	CASSLTWGPQHF
TRBJ2-1	NA	TRBV11-3	TRBD2	TGTGCCAGCAGCCCAGATCATGGACTAGCGCCCAATGAGCAGTTCTTC	CASSPDHGLAPNEQFF
TRBJ2-5	NA	TRBV7-6	TRBD1	TGTGCCAGCATCCTTAGTTTTACAGGGGATACCGCCCGAGAGACCCAGTACTTC	CASILSFTGDTARETQYF
TRBJ2-1	NA	TRBV23-1	NA	TGCGCCAGCAGTCAACATGGTAGCTCCTACAATGAGCAGTTCTTC	CASSQHGSSYNEQFF
TRBJ2-3	NA	TRBV4-2	NA	TGTGCCAGCAGCCAAGGGTTTAGCGCCAGCACAGATACGCAGTATTTT	CASSQGFSASTDTQYF
TRBJ1-2	many	TRBV5-1	NA	TGCGCCAGCAGAGAGGGTAGGGGAGTCTCTGGCTACACCTTC	CASREGRGVSGYTF